The 4 T cell receptor beta chains below come from one sample, sequenced in a study of blood T cells in healthy people across ages. PCR was performed a second time for about 7 to 12 cycles using a sample-barcoded 5' primer and a J-beta primer mix. TCRdb re-called the 5' RACE reads with MiXCR, one entry per CDR3 protein. The repertoire holds fewer than 800,000 distinct CDR3 sequences, with roughly 25% as singletons. This sample was also put to use in a study of T cells of mothers and their children.

Sequencing input: blood. The origin of the receptors is a boy younger than 18 in good health.

On this clonotype: This could be a read error, since a much larger clone is one nucleotide away. The rearrangement links TRBV29-1 to TRBJ2-2; D not certain. The CDR3 totals 13 residues. Germline CDR1 and CDR2: SQVTM and ANQGSEA. V lost 4 bases, J lost 1 base, and 7 bases lay in between. The CDR3 nucleotides read TGCAGCGTTGGGGCAGGGAACACCGGGGAGCTGTTTTTT. Translated: CSVGAGNTGELFF.

This clonotype has just a few counts. This sequence joins TRBV6-5 and TRBJ2-5; D unresolved. CDR1 and CDR2 from the germline V gene are MNHEY and SVGAGI. Trimming removed 8 bases from V and 5 bases from J, with 12 bases in between. The CDR3 is 12 amino acids. This CDR3 reads CASARKGETQYF. CDR3 coding DNA: TGTGCCAGCGCACGAAAGGGCGAGACCCAGTACTTC.

CDR3 in DNA: TGTGCCAGCAGCCCCCGGGGACTAGCGGTCAATGAGCAGTTCTTC. This sequence encodes CASSPRGLAVNEQFF. The rearrangement links TRBV9 to TRBJ2-1; TRBD2 matches at 11 bases. CDR1 is SGDLS, CDR2 YYNGEE, per germline. Germline trimming cut 4 bases from V and 6 bases from J; bases unmatched to any gene: 6. The CDR3 loop spans 15 amino acids.

V and J are TRBV5-1 and TRBJ2-5; D is possibly TRBD1 (5 bases). CDR3 size: 15 residues. Germline V gene lookup returns CDR1 SGHRS and CDR2 YFSETQ. Trimming removed 4 bases from V and 2 bases from J, with 15 bases in between. The CDR3 bases are TGCGCCAGCAGCACTGGGATTGGGGCACAAGAGACCCAGTACTTC. The encoded protein is CASSTGIGAQETQYF.